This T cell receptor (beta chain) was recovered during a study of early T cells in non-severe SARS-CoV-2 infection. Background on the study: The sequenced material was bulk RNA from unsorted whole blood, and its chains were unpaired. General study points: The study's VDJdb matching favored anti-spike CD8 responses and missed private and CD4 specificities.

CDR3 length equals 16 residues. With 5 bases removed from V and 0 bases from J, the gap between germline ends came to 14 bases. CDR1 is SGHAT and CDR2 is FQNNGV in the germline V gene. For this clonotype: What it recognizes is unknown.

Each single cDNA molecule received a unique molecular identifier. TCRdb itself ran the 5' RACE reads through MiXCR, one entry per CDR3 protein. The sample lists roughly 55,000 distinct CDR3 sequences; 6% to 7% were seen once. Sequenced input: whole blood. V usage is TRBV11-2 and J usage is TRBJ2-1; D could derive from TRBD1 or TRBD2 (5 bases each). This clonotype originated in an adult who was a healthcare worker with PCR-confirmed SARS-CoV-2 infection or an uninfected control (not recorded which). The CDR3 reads CASSPEWGSSYNEQFF. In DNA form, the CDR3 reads TGTGCCAGCAGCCCCGAATGGGGGAGCTCCTACAATGAGCAGTTCTTC.